This TCR beta chain was observed in a study of response to subunit inactivated influenza vaccine. Study-level findings and limits: The study's authors posited that every seasonal influenza vaccination enlists few new T cells.

This CDR3 is 13 amino acids long. Germline V lookup: CDR1 SEHNR, CDR2 FQNEAQ (reference sequence). V lost 1 base to trimming and J lost 8 bases, with 9 bases between them. This clonotype has only a few counts. The antigen is undetermined. TCRdb processed the RT-PCR reads anew with MiXCR; each CDR3 protein has one entry. The repertoire has some 190,000 distinct CDR3 sequences, around 15% of them found once; the top ten carry about 28%. The sample here was CD8+ T cells sorted from PBMCs, taken approximately 5 days after vaccination. This TCR came from a man aged 45 to 65 who received an inactivated influenza vaccine. The chain couples TRBV7-9 to TRBJ1-5; D is uncertain. CDR3 nucleotide sequence: TGTGCCAGCAGCTTAGATGGCACCGAGCCCCAGCATTTT. Translated, it gives CASSLDGTEPQHF.